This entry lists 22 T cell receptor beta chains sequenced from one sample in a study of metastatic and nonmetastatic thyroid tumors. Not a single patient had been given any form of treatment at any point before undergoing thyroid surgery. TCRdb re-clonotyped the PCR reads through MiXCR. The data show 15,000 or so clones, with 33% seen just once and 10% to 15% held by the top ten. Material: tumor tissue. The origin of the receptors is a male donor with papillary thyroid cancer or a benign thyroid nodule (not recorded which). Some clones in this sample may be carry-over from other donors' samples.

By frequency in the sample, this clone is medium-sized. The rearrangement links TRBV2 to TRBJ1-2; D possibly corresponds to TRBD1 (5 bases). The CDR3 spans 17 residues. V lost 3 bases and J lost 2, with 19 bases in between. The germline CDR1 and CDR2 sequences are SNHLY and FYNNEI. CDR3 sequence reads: CASSEAGLGSRNYGYTF. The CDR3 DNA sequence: TGTGCCAGCAGTGAGGCAGGGTTGGGGTCTAGGAACTATGGCTACACCTTC.

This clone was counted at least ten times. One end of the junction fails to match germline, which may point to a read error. The CDR3 protein is CASTAGNQSQHF. The CDR3 DNA reads as TGTGCCAGCACGGCAGGCAATCAGTCCCAGCATTTT. The chain employs TRBV28 and TRBJ1-5, with unresolved D. Per germline, CDR1 MDHEN and CDR2 SYDVKM. This CDR3 is 12 amino acids long.

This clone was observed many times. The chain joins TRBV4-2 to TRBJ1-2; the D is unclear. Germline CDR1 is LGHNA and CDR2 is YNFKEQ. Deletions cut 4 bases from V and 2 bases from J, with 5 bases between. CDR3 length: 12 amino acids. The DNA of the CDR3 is TGTGCCAGCAGCCTCGACAACTATGGCTACACCTTC. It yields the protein CASSLDNYGYTF.

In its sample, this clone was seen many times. The CDR3 here is CASSGRGTNEKLFF. The CDR3 DNA follows: TGTGCCAGCAGCGGCAGGGGGACTAATGAAAAACTGTTTTTT. This chain joins TRBV5-5 and TRBJ1-4; TRBD1 matches 7 bases. Trimming removed 4 bases from V and 2 bases from J; junction bases left unmatched: 2. CDR3 length: 14 amino acids. Germline V gene lookup returns CDR1 SGHKS and CDR2 YYEKEE (reference sequence).

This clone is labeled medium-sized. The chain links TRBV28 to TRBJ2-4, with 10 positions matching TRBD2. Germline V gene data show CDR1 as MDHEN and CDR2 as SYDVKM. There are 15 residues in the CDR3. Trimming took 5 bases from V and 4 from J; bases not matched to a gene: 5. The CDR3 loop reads CASSIKTSGKNIQYF. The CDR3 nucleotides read TGTGCCAGCAGTATTAAGACTAGCGGGAAAAACATTCAGTACTTC.

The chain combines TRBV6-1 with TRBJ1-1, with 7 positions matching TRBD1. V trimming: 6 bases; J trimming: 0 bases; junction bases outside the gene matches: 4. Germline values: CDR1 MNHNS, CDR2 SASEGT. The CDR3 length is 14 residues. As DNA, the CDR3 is TGTGCCAGCAGGGGGACAGAAGTGAACACTGAAGCTTTCTTT. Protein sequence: CASRGTEVNTEAFF.

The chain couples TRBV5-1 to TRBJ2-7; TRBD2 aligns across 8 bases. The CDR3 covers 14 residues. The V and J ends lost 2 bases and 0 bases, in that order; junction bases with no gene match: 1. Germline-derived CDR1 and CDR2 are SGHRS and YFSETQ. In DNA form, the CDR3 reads TGCGCCAGCAGCTTCGGGGGGGCCTCCTACGAGCAGTACTTC. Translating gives CASSFGGASYEQYF.

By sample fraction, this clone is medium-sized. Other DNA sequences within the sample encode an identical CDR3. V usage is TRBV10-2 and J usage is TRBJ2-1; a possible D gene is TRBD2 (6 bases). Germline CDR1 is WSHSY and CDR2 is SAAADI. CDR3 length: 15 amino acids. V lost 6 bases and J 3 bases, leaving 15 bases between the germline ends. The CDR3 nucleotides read TGCGCCAGCAGGATAGCCGCCGGGGGCTACAATGAGCAGTTCTTC. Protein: CASRIAAGGYNEQFF.

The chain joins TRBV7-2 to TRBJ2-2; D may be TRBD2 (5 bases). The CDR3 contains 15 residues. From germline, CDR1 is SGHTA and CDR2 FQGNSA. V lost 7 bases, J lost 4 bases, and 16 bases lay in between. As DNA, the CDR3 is TGTGCCAGCACCATAAGGGCTAGCAGCACCGGGGAGCTGTTTTTT. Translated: CASTIRASSTGELFF.

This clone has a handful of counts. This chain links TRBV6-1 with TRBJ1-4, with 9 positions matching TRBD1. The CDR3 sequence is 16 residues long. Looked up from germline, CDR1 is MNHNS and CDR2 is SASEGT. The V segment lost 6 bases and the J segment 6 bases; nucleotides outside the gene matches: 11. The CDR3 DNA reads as TGTGCCAGCAGCCATCAAGAGGGGACAGGGTATGAAAAACTGTTTTTT. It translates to CASSHQEGTGYEKLFF.

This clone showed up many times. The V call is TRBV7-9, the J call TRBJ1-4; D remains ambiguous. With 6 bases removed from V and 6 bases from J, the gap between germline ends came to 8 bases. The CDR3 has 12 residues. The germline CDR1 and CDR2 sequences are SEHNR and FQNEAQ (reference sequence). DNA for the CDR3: TGTGCCAGCAGGGCGATCGATGAAAAACTGTTTTTT. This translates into CASRAIDEKLFF. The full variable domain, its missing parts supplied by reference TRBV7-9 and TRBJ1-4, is DTGVSQNPRHKITKRGQNVTFRCDPISEHNRLYWYRQTLGQGPEFLTYFQNEAQLEKSRLLSDRFSAERPKGSFSTLEIQRTEQGDSAMYLCASRAIDEKLFFGSGTQLSVL.

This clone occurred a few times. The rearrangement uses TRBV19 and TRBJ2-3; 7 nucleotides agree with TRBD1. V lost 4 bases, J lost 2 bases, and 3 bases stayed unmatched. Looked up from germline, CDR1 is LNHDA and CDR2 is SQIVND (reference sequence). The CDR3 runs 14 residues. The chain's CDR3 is CASSRDSNTDTQYF. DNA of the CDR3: TGTGCCAGTAGTAGGGACAGCAACACAGATACGCAGTATTTT.

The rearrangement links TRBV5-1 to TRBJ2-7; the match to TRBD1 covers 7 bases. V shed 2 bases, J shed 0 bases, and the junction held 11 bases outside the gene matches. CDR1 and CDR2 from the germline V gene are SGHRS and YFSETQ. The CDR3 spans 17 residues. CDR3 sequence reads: CASSFLPGTAISYEQYF. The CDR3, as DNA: TGCGCCAGCAGCTTCCTTCCTGGGACAGCGATCTCCTACGAGCAGTACTTC.

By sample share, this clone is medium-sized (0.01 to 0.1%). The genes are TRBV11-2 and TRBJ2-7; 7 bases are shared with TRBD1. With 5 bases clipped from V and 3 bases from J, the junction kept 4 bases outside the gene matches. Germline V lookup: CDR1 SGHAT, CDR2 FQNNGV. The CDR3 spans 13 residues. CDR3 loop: CASSQQGNYEQYF. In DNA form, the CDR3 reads TGTGCCAGCAGCCAACAGGGGAACTACGAGCAGTACTTC.

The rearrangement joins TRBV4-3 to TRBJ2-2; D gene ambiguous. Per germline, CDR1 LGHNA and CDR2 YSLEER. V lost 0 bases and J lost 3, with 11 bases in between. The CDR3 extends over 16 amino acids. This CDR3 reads CASSQESRLDTGELFF. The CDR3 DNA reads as TGCGCCAGCAGCCAAGAAAGCAGACTGGACACCGGGGAGCTGTTTTTT.

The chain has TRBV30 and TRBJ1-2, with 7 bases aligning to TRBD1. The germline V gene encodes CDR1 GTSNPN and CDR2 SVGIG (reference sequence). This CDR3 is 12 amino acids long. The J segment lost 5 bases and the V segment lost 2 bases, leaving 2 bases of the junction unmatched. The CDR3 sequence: CAWSPQGYGYTF. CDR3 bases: TGTGCCTGGAGTCCACAGGGGTATGGCTACACCTTC. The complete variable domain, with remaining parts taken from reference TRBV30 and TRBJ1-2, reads SQTIHQWPATLVQPVGSPLSLECTVEGTSNPNLYWYRQAAGRGLQLLFYSVGIGQISSEVPQNLSASRPQDRQFILSSKKLLLSDSGFYLCAWSPQGYGYTFGSGTRLTVV.

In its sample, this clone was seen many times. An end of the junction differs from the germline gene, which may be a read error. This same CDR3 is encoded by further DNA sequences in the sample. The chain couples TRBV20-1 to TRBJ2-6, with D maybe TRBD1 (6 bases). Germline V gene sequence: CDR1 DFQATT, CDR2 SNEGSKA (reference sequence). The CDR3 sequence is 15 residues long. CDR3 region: CSARDSLSGANVLTF. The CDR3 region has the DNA TGCAGTGCTAGGGACAGCCTCTCTGGGGCCAACGTTCTGACTTTC.

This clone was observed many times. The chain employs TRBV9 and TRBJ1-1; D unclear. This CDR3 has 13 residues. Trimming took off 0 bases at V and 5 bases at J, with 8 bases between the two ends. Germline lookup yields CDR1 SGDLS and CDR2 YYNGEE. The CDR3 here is CASSVGGLTEAFF. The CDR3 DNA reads TGTGCCAGCAGCGTAGGGGGATTGACTGAAGCTTTCTTT.

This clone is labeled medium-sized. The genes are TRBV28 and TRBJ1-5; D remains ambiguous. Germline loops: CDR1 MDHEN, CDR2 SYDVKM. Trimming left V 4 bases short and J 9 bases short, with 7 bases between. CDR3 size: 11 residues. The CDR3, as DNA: TGTGCCAGCAGTTCCGCTTGGCCCCAGCATTTT. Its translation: CASSSAWPQHF.

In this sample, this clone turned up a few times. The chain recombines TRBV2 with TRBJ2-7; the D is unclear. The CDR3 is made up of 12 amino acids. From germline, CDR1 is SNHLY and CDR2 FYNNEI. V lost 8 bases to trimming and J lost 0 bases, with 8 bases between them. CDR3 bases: TGTGCCAGCTTCGGTAGCTCCTACGAGCAGTACTTC. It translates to CASFGSSYEQYF.

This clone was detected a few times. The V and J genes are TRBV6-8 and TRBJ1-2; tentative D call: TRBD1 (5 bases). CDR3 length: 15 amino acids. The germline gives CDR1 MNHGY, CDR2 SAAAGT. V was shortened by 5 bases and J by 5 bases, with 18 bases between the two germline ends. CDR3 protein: CASSGSEAGPYGYTF. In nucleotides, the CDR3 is TGTGCCAGCAGTGGATCCGAGGCAGGGCCTTATGGCTACACCTTC.

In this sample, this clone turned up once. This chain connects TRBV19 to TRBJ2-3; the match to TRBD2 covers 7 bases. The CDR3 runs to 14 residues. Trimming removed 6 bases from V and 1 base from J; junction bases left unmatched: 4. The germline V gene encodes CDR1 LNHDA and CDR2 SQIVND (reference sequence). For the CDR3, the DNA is TGTGCCAGTAGGACGACTAGCCGCACAGATACGCAGTATTTT. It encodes CASRTTSRTDTQYF.